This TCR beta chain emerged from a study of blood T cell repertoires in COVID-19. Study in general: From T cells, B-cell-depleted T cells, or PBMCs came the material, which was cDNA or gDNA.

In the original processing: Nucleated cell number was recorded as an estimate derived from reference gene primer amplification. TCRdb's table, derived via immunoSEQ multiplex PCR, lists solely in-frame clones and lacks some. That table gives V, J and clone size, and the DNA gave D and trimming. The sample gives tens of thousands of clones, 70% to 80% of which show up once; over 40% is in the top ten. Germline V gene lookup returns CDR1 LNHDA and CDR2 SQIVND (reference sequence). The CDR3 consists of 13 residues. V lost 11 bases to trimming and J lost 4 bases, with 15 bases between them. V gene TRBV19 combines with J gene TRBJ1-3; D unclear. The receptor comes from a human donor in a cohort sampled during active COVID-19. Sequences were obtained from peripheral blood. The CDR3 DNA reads TGTGCCCCCCTGGAGATGCGAGGAAACACCATATATTTT. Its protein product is CAPLEMRGNTIYF.